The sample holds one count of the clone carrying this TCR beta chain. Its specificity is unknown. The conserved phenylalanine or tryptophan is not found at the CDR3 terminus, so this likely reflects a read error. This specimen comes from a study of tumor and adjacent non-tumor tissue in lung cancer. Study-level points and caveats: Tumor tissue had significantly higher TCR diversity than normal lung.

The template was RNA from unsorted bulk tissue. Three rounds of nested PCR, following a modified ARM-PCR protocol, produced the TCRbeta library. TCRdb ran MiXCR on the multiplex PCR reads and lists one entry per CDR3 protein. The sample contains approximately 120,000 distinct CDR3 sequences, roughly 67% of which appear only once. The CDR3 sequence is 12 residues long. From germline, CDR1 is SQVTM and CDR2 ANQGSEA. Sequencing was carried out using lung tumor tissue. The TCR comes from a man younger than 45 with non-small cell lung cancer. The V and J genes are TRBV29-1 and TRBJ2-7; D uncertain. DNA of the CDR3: TGCAGCTTTGACGCAGACTCCTACGAGCAGTACCTC. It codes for CSFDADSYEQYL.